This T cell receptor beta chain comes out of a study of T cell responses to AZD1222 COVID-19 vaccine. Findings and caveats of the study: Baseline seropositivity occurred in only 5 to 7 AZD1222 recipients. Rises in breadth and depth of Spike-specific TCRs came after two AZD1222 doses. Most donors were white British and more were female, and clonal diversity was possibly underestimated.

Sequenced by immunoSEQ multiplex PCR; TCRdb stores in-frame clones only, minus some. The table has around 59,000 clones, about 91% seen once. CDR1 MGHRA and CDR2 YSYEKL come from the germline V gene. CDR3 length equals 16 residues. V dropped 0 bases and J dropped 2 bases, with 11 bases sitting between them. To note about this clone: Antigen: not known.

Here the sequenced sample was peripheral blood, taken 28 days after the second AZD1222 dose. The clonotype was recovered from an adult who received the AZD1222 COVID-19 vaccine. The chain joins TRBV4-1 to TRBJ1-5; D not resolved. This CDR3 reads CASSQEWGVGNQPQHF. As DNA, the CDR3 is TGCGCCAGCAGCCAAGAATGGGGTGTCGGCAATCAGCCCCAGCATTTT.